The next 19 T cell receptor beta chains were all read from a single sample in a study of cytomegalovirus exposure and HLA in healthy donors. PCR was performed using 60 Vbeta and 13 Jbeta primers. Only in-frame clones appear in the TCRdb table, and some are missing; sequencing was by immunoSEQ multiplex PCR. The repertoire holds approximately 100,000 clones, with roughly 80% as singletons. The source material was PBMCs. Receptors originate from a man in his sixties in good health and CMV-seronegative.

As to this clone: Relative to the germline gene, one junction end is altered; a read error may explain this. The chain uses TRBV20-1 and TRBJ2-7, with no clear D. This CDR3 spans 11 amino acids. Germline V gives CDR1 DFQATT, CDR2 SNEGSKA (reference sequence). The CDR3 reads CSAKNSNEQYF. In DNA, the CDR3 is TGCAGTGCTAAAAACTCCAACGAGCAGTACTTC.

This clone was seen a single time. V usage is TRBV7-9 and J usage is TRBJ1-1; tentative D call: TRBD1 (5 bases). Trimming cost V 6 bases and J 1 base, with 18 bases left between them. In germline, CDR1 is SEHNR, CDR2 FQNEAQ (reference sequence). CDR3 length equals 16 residues. CDR3 DNA: TGTGCCAGCAGTCGTGACCCACAGGCGAGGAACACTGAAGCTTTCTTT. Translated, it gives CASSRDPQARNTEAFF.

As regards this clone: Other DNA sequences from this sample encode an identical CDR3 as well. The genes are TRBV18 and TRBJ2-3, with unresolved D. CDR1 and CDR2 from the germline V gene are KGHSH and LQKENI. Trimming stripped 3 bases from V and 6 bases from J, with 4 bases between. This CDR3 contains 11 residues. CDR3 loop: CASSPSDTQYF. In nucleotides, the CDR3 is TGTGCCAGCTCACCGTCGGATACGCAGTATTTT.

V usage is TRBV5-1 and J usage is TRBJ2-1, with D hard to call. Trimming removed 1 base from V and 0 bases from J, with 11 bases in between. The V gene's germline CDR1 is SGHRS and CDR2 YFSETQ. The CDR3 extends over 16 amino acids. CDR3 region: CASSLSRFSSYNEQFF. The CDR3 DNA follows: TGCGCCAGCAGCTTGTCTCGCTTTAGCTCCTACAATGAGCAGTTCTTC. The full variable domain, in which reference TRBV5-1 and TRBJ2-1 provide the parts outside the CDR3, is KAGVTQTPRYLIKTRGQQVTLSCSPISGHRSVSWYQQTPGQGLQFLFEYFSETQRNKGNFPGRFSGRQFSNSRSEMNVSTLELGDSALYLCASSLSRFSSYNEQFFGPGTRLTVL.

The rearrangement joins TRBV25-1 to TRBJ1-4; the D gene is possibly TRBD1 (6 bases). Germline CDR1 MGHDK, CDR2 SYGVNS. This CDR3 is 15 amino acids long. With 8 bases removed from V and 3 bases from J, the gap between germline ends came to 16 bases. The CDR3 loop reads CASREGGLANEKLFF. The CDR3 bases are TGTGCCAGCCGCGAGGGGGGGTTAGCTAATGAAAAACTGTTTTTT.

The genes are TRBV4-3 and TRBJ1-1; D is uncertain. Trimming cost V 1 base and J 3 bases, with 21 bases left between them. The CDR3 has 18 amino acids. CDR1 is LGHNA, CDR2 YSLEER, per germline. DNA for the CDR3: TGCGCCAGCAGCCAAGTCGTCAGGAGAGACACACTAGACACTGAAGCTTTCTTT. This translates into CASSQVVRRDTLDTEAFF.

The V and J genes are TRBV19 and TRBJ2-3; TRBD2 matches 9 bases. CDR1 LNHDA and CDR2 SQIVND come from the germline V gene (reference sequence). V lost 5 bases and J lost 4; bases outside the gene matches: 7. CDR3 size: 15 residues. Here the CDR3 reads CASSLSGGLADTQYF. The DNA of the CDR3 is TGTGCCAGTAGTTTAAGCGGGGGGTTGGCAGATACGCAGTATTTT.

The chain employs TRBV7-2 and TRBJ2-3; D is unclear. Germline assignment: CDR1 SGHTA and CDR2 FQGNSA. The CDR3 is made up of 14 amino acids. Between the trimmed V and J ends, which lost 0 bases and 2 bases, there was a span of 6 bases. CDR3: CASSLARHTDTQYF. The CDR3 coding sequence is TGTGCCAGCAGCTTAGCGAGGCACACAGATACGCAGTATTTT. Complete variable domain (other parts from reference TRBV7-2 and TRBJ2-3): GAGVSQSPSNKVTEKGKDVELRCDPISGHTALYWYRQSLGQGLEFLIYFQGNSAPDKSGLPSDRFSAERTGGSVSTLTIQRTQQEDSAVYLCASSLARHTDTQYFGPGTRLTVL.

In this sample, this clone turned up once. The chain has TRBV27 and TRBJ2-7; TRBD1 matches 9 bases. Germline CDR1 and CDR2: MNHEY and SMNVEV (reference sequence). Trimming took 3 bases from V and 3 from J; bases not matched to a gene: 3. The CDR3 covers 14 residues. CDR3 protein: CASSFWDRVYEQYF. In DNA form, the CDR3 reads TGTGCCAGCAGTTTTTGGGACAGGGTCTACGAGCAGTACTTC.

CDR3 sequence (DNA): TGCGCCAGCAGCCAACGGTCAGGGGGCACTGAAGCTTTCTTT. Translating gives CASSQRSGGTEAFF. The chain is built from TRBV4-3 and TRBJ1-1; 7 bases are shared with TRBD1. The CDR3 is 14 amino acids. V gave up 2 bases and J gave up 4 bases; unmatched junction bases: 4. Germline loops: CDR1 LGHNA, CDR2 YSLEER.

V and J are TRBV5-1 and TRBJ2-7; a possible D gene is TRBD2 (5 bases). Per the germline V gene, CDR1 is SGHRS and CDR2 is YFSETQ. The ends were cut back, 4 bases at V and 1 base at J, with 9 bases in the middle. CDR3 length equals 13 residues. The CDR3 spells CASSPGMSYEQYF. The CDR3 DNA sequence: TGCGCCAGCAGCCCGGGGATGTCCTACGAGCAGTACTTC.

This clone was seen just once. This sequence joins TRBV5-1 and TRBJ1-3; TRBD1 is a possible D gene (6 bases). This CDR3 comprises 13 residues. Germline CDR1 is SGHRS and CDR2 is YFSETQ. Trimming took off 4 bases at V and 4 bases at J, with 9 bases between the two ends. CDR3 DNA: TGCGCCAGCAGCGTCGGACAGGGAAACACCATATATTTT. Its protein product is CASSVGQGNTIYF.

The chain is built from TRBV27 and TRBJ2-5, with TRBD2 matching 10 bases. In germline, CDR1 is MNHEY, CDR2 SMNVEV (reference sequence). The CDR3 loop spans 16 amino acids. After removal of 10 bases from V and 2 bases from J, the junction contained 13 bases not matched to a gene. The CDR3: CATSRLAGAGQETQYF. The DNA for the CDR3 is TGTGCCACCTCTCGGCTAGCGGGGGCCGGGCAAGAGACCCAGTACTTC.

This clone was detected a few times. The chain employs TRBV30 and TRBJ2-3; 12 nucleotides line up with TRBD2. V trimming: 3 bases; J trimming: 2 bases; junction bases outside the gene matches: 3. Germline V gives CDR1 GTSNPN, CDR2 SVGIG (reference sequence). CDR3 length equals 15 residues. The CDR3 reads CAWRLAGGTTDTQYF. Here the CDR3 DNA reads TGTGCCTGGAGGCTAGCGGGGGGGACCACAGATACGCAGTATTTT.

The J gene is TRBJ2-5, the V gene TRBV5-1; 7 bases are a match to TRBD1. Germline CDR1 and CDR2: SGHRS and YFSETQ. There are 15 residues in the CDR3. V trimming: 4 bases; J trimming: 4 bases; junction bases outside the gene matches: 10. CDR3 loop: CASSAPDRVGETQYF. CDR3 nucleotide sequence: TGCGCCAGCAGCGCCCCTGACAGGGTTGGAGAGACCCAGTACTTC.

The chain uses TRBV2 and TRBJ2-4, with D tentatively TRBD1 (6 bases). The ends were cut back, 4 bases at V and 2 bases at J, with 12 bases in the middle. CDR3 length equals 15 residues. Germline CDR1 SNHLY, CDR2 FYNNEI. The CDR3 DNA reads TGTGCCAGCAGTGGGACAGTCGAAACCAAAAACATTCAGTACTTC. It encodes CASSGTVETKNIQYF.

The chain has TRBV18 and TRBJ2-3, with 10 bases that match TRBD1. CDR3 length equals 15 residues. The J segment lost 4 bases and the V segment lost 7 bases, leaving 8 bases of the junction unmatched. Looked up from germline, CDR1 is KGHSH and CDR2 is LQKENI. The CDR3: CASLRDRGGPDTQYF. CDR3 coding DNA: TGTGCCAGCTTACGGGACAGGGGAGGGCCAGATACGCAGTATTTT.

The J gene is TRBJ1-4, the V gene TRBV5-1, with TRBD1 matching 7 bases. CDR3 length: 15 amino acids. V shed 4 bases, J shed 5 bases, and the junction held 8 bases outside the gene matches. CDR1 is SGHRS, CDR2 YFSETQ, per germline. The CDR3 DNA reads TGCGCCAGCAGCACCGGCGGGACAGTAAATGAAAAACTGTTTTTT. Translation: CASSTGGTVNEKLFF.

The V and J genes are TRBV7-9 and TRBJ1-3; D unclear. This CDR3 has 12 amino acids. Between the trimmed V and J ends, which lost 5 bases and 7 bases, there was a span of 9 bases. Germline lookup yields CDR1 SEHNR and CDR2 FQNEAQ (reference sequence). CDR3: CASSPTGNTIYF. The CDR3 DNA reads TGTGCCAGCAGCCCGACGGGTAACACCATATATTTT.